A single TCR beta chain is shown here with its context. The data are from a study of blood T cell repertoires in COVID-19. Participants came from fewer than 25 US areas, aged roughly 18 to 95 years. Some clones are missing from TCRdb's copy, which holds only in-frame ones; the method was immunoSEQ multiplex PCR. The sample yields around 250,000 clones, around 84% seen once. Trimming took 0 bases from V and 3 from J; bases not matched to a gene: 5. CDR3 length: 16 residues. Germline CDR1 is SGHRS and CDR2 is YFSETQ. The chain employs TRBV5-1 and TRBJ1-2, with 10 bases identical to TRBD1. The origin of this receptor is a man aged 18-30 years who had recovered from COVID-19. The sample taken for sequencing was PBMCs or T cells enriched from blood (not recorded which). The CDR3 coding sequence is TGCGCCAGCAGCTTGGCCCCGGGACAGGGGCACTATGGCTACACCTTC. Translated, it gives CASSLAPGQGHYGYTF.